Below are 28 T cell receptor beta chains sequenced from a single sample in a study of blood T cell repertoires in COVID-19. The table came from immunoSEQ multiplex PCR; TCRdb's copy has only in-frame clones and leaves some out. Found here are over 350,000 clones, approximately 93% of them singletons; the top ten hold about 0.78%. The sequencing input was PBMCs or T cells enriched from blood (not recorded which). Receptors originate from a woman aged 40 to 50 who had been exposed to COVID-19.

The chain carries TRBV6-4 and TRBJ1-6, with D unclear. Trimming left V 2 bases short and J 6 bases short, with 26 bases between. The CDR3 is 20 amino acids. Germline V CDR1 and CDR2: MRHNA, SNTAGT. The CDR3 here is CASSDVRQSFLPRSNSPLHF. As DNA, the CDR3 is TGTGCCAGCAGTGACGTGAGGCAGTCATTCCTCCCTCGGAGTAATTCACCCCTCCACTTT.

CDR3: CASGLAGGGVEQYF. The CDR3 region has the DNA TGTGCCAGCGGGCTAGCGGGAGGGGGAGTGGAGCAGTACTTC. V is TRBV11-3 and J is TRBJ2-7; TRBD2 agrees at 12 bases. Looked up from germline, CDR1 is SGHNT and CDR2 is YENEEA. There are 14 residues in the CDR3. V was pared by 8 bases and J by 7 bases, with 9 bases of the junction left unmatched.

The genes are TRBV19 and TRBJ1-1; D perhaps matches TRBD1 (6 bases). This CDR3 has 14 residues. Trimming pared 10 bases from V and 5 bases from J, leaving 20 bases between. CDR1 and CDR2 (germline): LNHDA, SQIVND (reference sequence). The CDR3 sequence: CATRDRRGGTEAFF. CDR3 coding DNA: TGTGCCACCCGAGATCGCCGAGGGGGTACTGAAGCTTTCTTT.

For this clone: This CDR3 fails to terminate in the conserved phenylalanine or tryptophan, so it likely reflects a read error. The limits of the CDR3 on the DNA are not certain, so only TCRdb's listed CDR3 is given. The chain couples TRBV23-1 to TRBJ1-5; whether TRBD1, the table's D call, matches the DNA was not checked. Being an ORF, TRBV23-1 has a function that is uncertain. The CDR3 is 10 residues long, ends included. CDR3 protein: CASSHPGTVV.

The V gene is TRBV19, the J gene TRBJ1-1; D is possibly TRBD1 (5 bases). From germline, CDR1 is LNHDA and CDR2 SQIVND (reference sequence). The CDR3 has 14 residues. V gave up 7 bases and J gave up 2 bases, with 14 bases separating them. Written as DNA, the CDR3 is TGTGCCAGTAAGGACAAGGGGTTTAACACTGAAGCTTTCTTT. Translation gives CASKDKGFNTEAFF.

This chain joins TRBV30 and TRBJ1-2; D gene ambiguous. The CDR3 loop spans 10 amino acids. With 8 bases removed from V and 4 bases from J, the gap between germline ends came to 8 bases. Germline CDR1 reads GTSNPN; CDR2 reads SVGIG (reference sequence). The CDR3 nucleotides are TGTGCCGGGCATTTCTATGGCTACACCTTC. This translates into CAGHFYGYTF.

J is TRBJ1-3 and V is TRBV2; D not resolved. V was trimmed by 0 bases and J by 0 bases, leaving 12 bases between them. CDR3 length equals 17 residues. Germline loops: CDR1 SNHLY, CDR2 FYNNEI. CDR3 DNA: TGTGCCAGCAGTGAAGCGCTAGACCGCCGCTCTGGAAACACCATATATTTT. It encodes CASSEALDRRSGNTIYF.

The chain recombines TRBV27 with TRBJ1-6, with 12 bases matching TRBD1. The CDR3 length is 17 residues. The V and J ends lost 5 bases and 7 bases, in that order; junction bases with no gene match: 9. CDR1 MNHEY and CDR2 SMNVEV come from the germline V gene (reference sequence). The CDR3 loop is CASSTFRDRGRNSPLHF. DNA of the CDR3: TGTGCCAGCAGTACATTCCGGGACAGGGGGCGAAATTCACCCCTCCACTTT.

This clone has a single count. The identical CDR3 is also encoded by other nucleotide sequences in the sample. The CDR3 DNA reads TGTGCCACCAGTGACCCCAGTTCCACAGATACGCAGTATTTT. It specifies CATSDPSSTDTQYF. The chain links TRBV24-1 to TRBJ2-3; D is unclear. V was shortened by 4 bases and J by 2 bases, with 9 bases between the two germline ends. Germline V gene data show CDR1 as KGHDR and CDR2 as SFDVKD. There are 14 residues in the CDR3.

This clone was detected only a few times. This chain links TRBV7-9 with TRBJ2-3, with D uncertain. The ends were cut back, 1 base at V and 5 bases at J, with 10 bases in the middle. The CDR3 consists of 14 residues. Germline lookup yields CDR1 SEHNR and CDR2 FQNEAQ (reference sequence). CDR3 sequence (DNA): TGTGCCAGCAGCTTAGGTAGCTCCGGAGATACGCAGTATTTT. Translation: CASSLGSSGDTQYF.

This chain's CDR3 is CASSERGGYGYTF. The CDR3, as DNA: TGCGCCAGCAGTGAGAGGGGCGGTTATGGCTACACCTTC. The J gene is TRBJ1-2, the V gene TRBV10-1; D might be TRBD1 (5 bases). Trimming cost V 2 bases and J 5 bases, with 9 bases left between them. This CDR3 comprises 13 residues. From germline, CDR1 is WNHNN and CDR2 SYGVQD (reference sequence).

The chain is built from TRBV18 and TRBJ1-5; TRBD1 aligns across 8 bases. The CDR3 is 15 residues long. Trimming took 7 bases from V and 7 from J; bases not matched to a gene: 12. Germline V gene sequence: CDR1 KGHSH, CDR2 LQKENI. CDR3 nucleotide sequence: TGTGCCAGCTACGATCACCAGGGGGCAGGACAGCCCCAGCATTTT. Its protein product is CASYDHQGAGQPQHF.

This clone was recorded only once. CDR3: CASSPRTGQAGNTIYF. DNA for the CDR3: TGTGCCAGCAGCCCTCGGACAGGCCAGGCGGGAAACACCATATATTTT. The rearrangement links TRBV7-2 to TRBJ1-3, with TRBD1 identical over 7 bases. Germline V gives CDR1 SGHTA, CDR2 FQGNSA. V lost 5 bases to trimming and J lost 4 bases; unmatched junction nucleotides: 11. CDR3 length: 16 amino acids.

V is TRBV6-1 and J is TRBJ1-4, with D perhaps matching TRBD1 (6 bases). The length of the CDR3 is 12 residues. Trimming stripped 9 bases from V and 7 bases from J, with 12 bases between. Germline values: CDR1 MNHNS, CDR2 SASEGT. The CDR3 sequence: CASLGGREKLFF. The CDR3 region has the DNA TGTGCCAGTCTAGGGGGACGTGAAAAACTGTTTTTT.

The V gene is TRBV11-3, the J gene TRBJ2-1, with 9 bases matching TRBD2. V lost 6 bases and J lost 7; bases outside the gene matches: 4. CDR1 is SGHNT and CDR2 is YENEEA in the germline V gene. The CDR3 spans 13 residues. The CDR3 coding sequence is TGTGCCAGCAGTGAAACTAGCGGGAATGAGCAGTTCTTC. It specifies CASSETSGNEQFF.

The chain recombines TRBV14 with TRBJ1-2, with D unresolved. The V gene's germline CDR1 is SGHDN and CDR2 FVKESK. Trimming cost V 0 bases and J 3 bases, with 17 bases left between them. The CDR3 extends over 17 amino acids. CDR3 DNA: TGTGCCAGCAGCCAAGAATTCCCGGGAAGGCTGGACTATGGCTACACCTTC. Its translation: CASSQEFPGRLDYGYTF.

The rearrangement links TRBV18 to TRBJ2-5; TRBD1 matches 7 bases. There are 15 residues in the CDR3. The J segment lost 4 bases and the V segment lost 2 bases, leaving 7 bases of the junction unmatched. Germline values: CDR1 KGHSH, CDR2 LQKENI. CDR3 region: CASSPNKDRAETQYF. Written as DNA, the CDR3 is TGTGCCAGCTCACCAAATAAAGACAGGGCAGAGACCCAGTACTTC.

V and J are TRBV5-1 and TRBJ1-1; D perhaps matches TRBD1 (5 bases). CDR3 size: 17 residues. The V gene's germline CDR1 is SGHRS and CDR2 YFSETQ. With 3 bases removed from V and 1 base from J, the gap between germline ends came to 19 bases. CDR3 protein: CASSSVFSREGNTEAFF. CDR3 in DNA: TGCGCCAGCAGCTCGGTCTTTAGCAGGGAGGGGAACACTGAAGCTTTCTTT.

The V call is TRBV11-2, the J call TRBJ2-7; TRBD2 is a possible D gene (6 bases). Trimming cost V 3 bases and J 5 bases, with 11 bases left between them. This CDR3 is 13 amino acids long. CDR1 and CDR2 (germline): SGHAT, FQNNGV. CDR3: CASSFSAGHEQYF. CDR3 sequence (DNA): TGTGCCAGCAGCTTTAGCGCGGGACACGAGCAGTACTTC.

V is TRBV15 and J is TRBJ2-7, with 12 bases fitting TRBD1. The CDR3 consists of 16 residues. In germline, CDR1 is LNHNV, CDR2 YYDKDF (reference sequence). The V segment lost 0 bases and the J segment 6 bases; nucleotides outside the gene matches: 6. The CDR3 sequence is CATSREGTGGIIEQYF. The CDR3 nucleotides read TGTGCCACCAGCAGAGAGGGGACAGGGGGCATCATCGAGCAGTACTTC.

J is TRBJ1-6 and V is TRBV7-9; TRBD1 matches at 7 bases. V lost 5 bases, J lost 9 bases, and 7 bases stayed unmatched. Germline V gene data show CDR1 as SEHNR and CDR2 as FQNEAQ (reference sequence). The CDR3 spans 14 residues. CDR3 nucleotide sequence: TGTGCCAGCAGCCCAGGGGGATTGATTTCACCCCTCCACTTT. Its protein product is CASSPGGLISPLHF. The full variable domain, in which reference TRBV7-9 and TRBJ1-6 provide the parts outside the CDR3, is DTGVSQNPRHKITKRGQNVTFRCDPISEHNRLYWYRQTLGQGPEFLTYFQNEAQLEKSRLLSDRFSAERPKGSFSTLEIQRTEQGDSAMYLCASSPGGLISPLHFGNGTRLTVT.

The V and J genes are TRBV5-4 and TRBJ2-7; the match to TRBD1 covers 9 bases. V shed 4 bases, J shed 7 bases, and the junction held 9 bases outside the gene matches. From germline, CDR1 is SGHNT and CDR2 YYREEE (reference sequence). This CDR3 region has 14 residues. The DNA of the CDR3 is TGTGCCAGCAGCCCTGGACAGGGGACAGGGGAGCAGTACTTC. Amino acids: CASSPGQGTGEQYF.

The chain uses TRBV3-1 (or the pseudogene TRBV3-2) and TRBJ1-6; D is uncertain. The CDR3 covers 18 residues. Per the germline V gene, CDR1 is LGHDT and CDR2 is YNNKEL (reference sequence). Trimming took off 0 bases at V and 9 bases at J, with 21 bases between the two ends. CDR3 coding DNA: TGTGCCAGCAGCCAAGAGATACAAGACACGCTGTCCCGTTCACCCCTCCACTTT. Protein: CASSQEIQDTLSRSPLHF.

The chain links TRBV12-3 or TRBV12-4 to TRBJ2-7; 7 bases are shared with TRBD1. V lost 3 bases and J lost 2; bases outside the gene matches: 1. This CDR3 comprises 13 residues. CDR3 sequence: CASSFQGAYEQYF. The CDR3 nucleotides read TGTGCCAGCAGTTTTCAGGGGGCCTACGAGCAGTACTTC.

The V call is TRBV15, the J call TRBJ1-2; D remains ambiguous. The germline CDR1 and CDR2 sequences are LNHNV and YYDKDF (reference sequence). V lost 0 bases and J lost 2, with 10 bases in between. CDR3 length: 15 residues. The CDR3 bases are TGTGCCACCAGCAGAGATCAGCTCAGGAACTATGGCTACACCTTC. Encoded protein: CATSRDQLRNYGYTF.

The V gene is TRBV6-7, the J gene TRBJ1-1, with unresolved D. TRBV6-7 is sorted into the ORF group, with uncertain function. V was pared by 0 bases and J by 5 bases, with 7 bases between. The CDR3 extends over 13 amino acids. CDR3 coding DNA: TGTGCCAGCAGTTACTCGGAGGGTACTGAAGCTTTCTTT. Its protein product is CASSYSEGTEAFF.

This clone appeared once. The chain has TRBV7-8 and TRBJ1-5, with 7 bases that match TRBD1. V shed 5 bases and J 0 bases; nucleotides not matched to a gene: 16. This CDR3 comprises 19 residues. Germline lookup yields CDR1 SGHVS and CDR2 FQNEAQ. The CDR3 here is CASSPTRPGGGLSNQPQHF. DNA for the CDR3: TGTGCCAGCAGCCCTACGAGGCCAGGGGGAGGTCTTAGCAATCAGCCCCAGCATTTT.

This clone appeared once. The chain is built from TRBV19 and TRBJ1-2; D not certain. Germline CDR1 reads LNHDA; CDR2 reads SQIVND (reference sequence). The CDR3 consists of 14 residues. V lost 3 bases to trimming and J lost 2 bases, with 10 bases between them. This CDR3 is CASSIRYSNYGYTF. The DNA for the CDR3 is TGTGCCAGTAGTATCCGTTACAGCAACTATGGCTACACCTTC.